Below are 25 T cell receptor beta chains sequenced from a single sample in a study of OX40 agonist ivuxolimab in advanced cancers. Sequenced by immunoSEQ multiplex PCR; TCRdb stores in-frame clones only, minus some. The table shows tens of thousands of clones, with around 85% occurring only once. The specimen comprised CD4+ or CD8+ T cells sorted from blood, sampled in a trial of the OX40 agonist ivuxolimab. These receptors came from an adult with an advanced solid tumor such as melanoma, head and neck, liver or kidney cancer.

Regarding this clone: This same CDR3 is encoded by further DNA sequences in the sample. CDR3 DNA sequence: TGCAGCGTTCTAGCGGGGGGGAGGAATGAGCAGTTCTTC. Translated, it gives CSVLAGGRNEQFF. This chain joins TRBV29-1 and TRBJ2-1; 12 nucleotides line up with TRBD2. With V trimmed by 5 bases and J by 7 bases, 3 bases remained unmatched. Germline lookup yields CDR1 SQVTM and CDR2 ANQGSEA. This CDR3 has 13 amino acids.

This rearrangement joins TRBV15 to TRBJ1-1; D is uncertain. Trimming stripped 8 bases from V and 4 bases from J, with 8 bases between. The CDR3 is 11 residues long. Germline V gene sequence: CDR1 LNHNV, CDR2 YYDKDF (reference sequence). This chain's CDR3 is CATRRVTEAFF. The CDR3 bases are TGTGCCACCCGTCGGGTCACTGAAGCTTTCTTT.

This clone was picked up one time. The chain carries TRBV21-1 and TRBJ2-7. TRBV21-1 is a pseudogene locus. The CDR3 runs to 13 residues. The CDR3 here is CASSKGRSYEQYF. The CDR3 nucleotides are TGTGCCAGCAGCAAAGGGCGAAGCTACGAGCAGTACTTC.

CDR3 region: CSVEGQPEAFF. The CDR3, as DNA: TGCAGCGTTGAAGGACAGCCTGAAGCTTTCTTT. This chain links TRBV29-1 with TRBJ1-1; D possibly corresponds to TRBD1 (5 bases). This CDR3 is 11 amino acids long. Trimming stripped 1 base from V and 6 bases from J, with 6 bases between. Germline V gene data show CDR1 as SQVTM and CDR2 as ANQGSEA.

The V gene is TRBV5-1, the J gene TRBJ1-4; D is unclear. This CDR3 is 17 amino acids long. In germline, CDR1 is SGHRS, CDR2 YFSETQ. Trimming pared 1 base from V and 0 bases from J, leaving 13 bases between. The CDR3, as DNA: TGCGCCAGCAGCTTGAGTCAGCTTAGTGCAACTAATGAAAAACTGTTTTTT. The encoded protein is CASSLSQLSATNEKLFF.

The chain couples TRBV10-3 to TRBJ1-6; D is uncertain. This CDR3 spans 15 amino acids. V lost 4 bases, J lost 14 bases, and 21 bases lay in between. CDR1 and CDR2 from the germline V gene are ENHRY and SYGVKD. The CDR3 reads CAISASEVQLSTLHF. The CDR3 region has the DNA TGTGCCATCAGTGCTTCGGAGGTCCAGCTAAGCACCCTCCACTTT.

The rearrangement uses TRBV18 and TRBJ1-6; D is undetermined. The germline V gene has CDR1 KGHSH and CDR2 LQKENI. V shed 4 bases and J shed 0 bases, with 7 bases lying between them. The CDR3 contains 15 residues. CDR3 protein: CASSLGSSYNSPLHF. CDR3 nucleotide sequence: TGTGCCAGCTCACTCGGGAGCTCCTATAATTCACCCCTCCACTTT.

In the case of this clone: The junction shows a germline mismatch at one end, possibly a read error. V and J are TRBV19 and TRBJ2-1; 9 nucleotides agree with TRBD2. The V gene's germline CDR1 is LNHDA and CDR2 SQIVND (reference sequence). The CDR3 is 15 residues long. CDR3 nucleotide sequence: TGTGCCAATAGTATCCCCATAGCGGGAGTGGATGAGCAGTTCTTC. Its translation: CANSIPIAGVDEQFF.

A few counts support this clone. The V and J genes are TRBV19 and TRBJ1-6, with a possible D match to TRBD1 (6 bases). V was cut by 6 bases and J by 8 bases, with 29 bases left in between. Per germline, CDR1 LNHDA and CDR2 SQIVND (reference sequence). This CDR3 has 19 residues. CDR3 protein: CASSPQTPGRGNLYSPLHF. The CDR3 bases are TGTGCCAGTAGCCCCCAGACCCCGGGCAGGGGCAATTTATATTCACCCCTCCACTTT.

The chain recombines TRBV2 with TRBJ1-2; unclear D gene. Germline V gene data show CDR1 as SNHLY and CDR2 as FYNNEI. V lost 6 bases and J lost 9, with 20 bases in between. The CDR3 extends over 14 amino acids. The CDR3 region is CASRRSFRLYRYTF. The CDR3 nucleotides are TGTGCCAGCAGAAGATCCTTCCGACTTTATCGCTACACCTTC.

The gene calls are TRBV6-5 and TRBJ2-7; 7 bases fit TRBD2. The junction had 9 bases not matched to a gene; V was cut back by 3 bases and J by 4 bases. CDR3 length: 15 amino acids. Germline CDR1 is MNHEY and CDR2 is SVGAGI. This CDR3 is CASSYGFGGGYEQYF. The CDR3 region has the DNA TGTGCCAGCAGTTATGGGTTTGGCGGGGGTTACGAGCAGTACTTC.

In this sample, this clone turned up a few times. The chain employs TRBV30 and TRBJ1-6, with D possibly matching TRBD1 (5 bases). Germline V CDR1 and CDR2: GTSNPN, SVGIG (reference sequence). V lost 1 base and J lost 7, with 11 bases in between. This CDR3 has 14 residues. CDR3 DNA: TGTGCCTGGAGTGGACAGCTACTAAATTCACCCCTCCACTTT. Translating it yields CAWSGQLLNSPLHF. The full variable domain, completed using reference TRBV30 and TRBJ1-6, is SQTIHQWPATLVQPVGSPLSLECTVEGTSNPNLYWYRQAAGRGLQLLFYSVGIGQISSEVPQNLSASRPQDRQFILSSKKLLLSDSGFYLCAWSGQLLNSPLHFGNGTRLTVT.

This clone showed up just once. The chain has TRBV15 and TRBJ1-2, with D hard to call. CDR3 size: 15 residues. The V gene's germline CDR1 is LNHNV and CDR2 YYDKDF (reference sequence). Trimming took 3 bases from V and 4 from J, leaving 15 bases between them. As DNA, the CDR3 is TGTGCCACCAGCAGGTTGGAAAGCCGAAGCTATGGCTACACCTTC. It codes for CATSRLESRSYGYTF.

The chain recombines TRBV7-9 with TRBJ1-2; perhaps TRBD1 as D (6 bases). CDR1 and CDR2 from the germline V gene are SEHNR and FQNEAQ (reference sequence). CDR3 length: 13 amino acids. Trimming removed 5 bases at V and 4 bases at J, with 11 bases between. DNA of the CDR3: TGTGCCAGCAGCCCGCAAGGGGGCTATGGCTACACCTTC. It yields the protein CASSPQGGYGYTF. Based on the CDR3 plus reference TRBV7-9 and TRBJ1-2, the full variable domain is DTGVSQNPRHKITKRGQNVTFRCDPISEHNRLYWYRQTLGQGPEFLTYFQNEAQLEKSRLLSDRFSAERPKGSFSTLEIQRTEQGDSAMYLCASSPQGGYGYTFGSGTRLTVV.

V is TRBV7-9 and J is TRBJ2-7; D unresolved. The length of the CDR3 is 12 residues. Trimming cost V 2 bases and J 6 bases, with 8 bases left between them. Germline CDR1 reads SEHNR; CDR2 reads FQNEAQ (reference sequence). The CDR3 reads CASSLMRSEQYF. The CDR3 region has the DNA TGTGCCAGCAGCTTAATGAGGTCCGAGCAGTACTTC.

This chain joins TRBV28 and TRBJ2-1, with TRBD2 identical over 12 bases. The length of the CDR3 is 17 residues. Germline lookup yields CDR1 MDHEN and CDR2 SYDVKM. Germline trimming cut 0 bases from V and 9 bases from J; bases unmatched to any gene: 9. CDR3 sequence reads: CASSLWNLAGGPGEQFF. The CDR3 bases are TGTGCCAGCAGTTTATGGAACCTAGCGGGAGGGCCTGGTGAGCAGTTCTTC.

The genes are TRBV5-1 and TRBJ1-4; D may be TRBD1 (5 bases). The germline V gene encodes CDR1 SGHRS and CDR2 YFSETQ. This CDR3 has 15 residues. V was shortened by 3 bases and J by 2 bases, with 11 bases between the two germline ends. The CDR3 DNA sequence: TGCGCCAGCAGCTCGTGGGGGACTACTAATGAAAAACTGTTTTTT. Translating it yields CASSSWGTTNEKLFF.

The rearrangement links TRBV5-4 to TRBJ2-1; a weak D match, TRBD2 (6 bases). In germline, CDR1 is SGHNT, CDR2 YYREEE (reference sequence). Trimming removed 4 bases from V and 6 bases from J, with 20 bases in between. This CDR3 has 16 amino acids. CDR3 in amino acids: CASSARRASRGNEQFF. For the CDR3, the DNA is TGTGCCAGCAGCGCGCGGAGGGCTAGCCGAGGCAATGAGCAGTTCTTC.

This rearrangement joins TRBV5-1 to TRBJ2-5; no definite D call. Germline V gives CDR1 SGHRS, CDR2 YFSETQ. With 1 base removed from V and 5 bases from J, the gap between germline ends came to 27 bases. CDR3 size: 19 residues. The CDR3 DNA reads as TGCGCCAGCAGCTTGTTCCCGGACGGACCCTCCCCCCACAAGGAGACCCAGTACTTC. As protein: CASSLFPDGPSPHKETQYF.

The CDR3: CASRKTGVNEQFF. The CDR3 bases are TGTGCCAGCAGAAAGACAGGGGTGAATGAGCAGTTCTTC. The rearrangement uses TRBV27 and TRBJ2-1, with 8 bases that match TRBD1. CDR3 size: 13 residues. The ends lost 6 bases at V and 7 bases at J; junction bases unmatched: 5. The germline V gene has CDR1 MNHEY and CDR2 SMNVEV (reference sequence).

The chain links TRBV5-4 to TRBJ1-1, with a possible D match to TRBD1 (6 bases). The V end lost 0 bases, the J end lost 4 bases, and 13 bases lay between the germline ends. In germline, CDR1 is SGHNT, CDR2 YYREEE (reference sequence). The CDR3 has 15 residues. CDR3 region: CASSLDWGAGTEAFF. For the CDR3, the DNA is TGTGCCAGCAGCTTGGATTGGGGGGCGGGCACTGAAGCTTTCTTT.

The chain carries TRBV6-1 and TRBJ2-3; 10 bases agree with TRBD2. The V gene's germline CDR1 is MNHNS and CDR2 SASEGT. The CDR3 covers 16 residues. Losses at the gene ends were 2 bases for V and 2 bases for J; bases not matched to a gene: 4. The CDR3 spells CASSERAGGFTDTQYF. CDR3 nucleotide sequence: TGTGCCAGCAGTGAAAGAGCGGGAGGGTTCACAGATACGCAGTATTTT.

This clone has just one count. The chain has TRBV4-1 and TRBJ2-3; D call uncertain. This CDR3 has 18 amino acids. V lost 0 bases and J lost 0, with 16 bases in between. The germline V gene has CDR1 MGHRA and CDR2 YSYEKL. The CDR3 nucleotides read TGCGCCAGCAGCCAAGATCAGAGCCAGGCTTTTAGCACAGATACGCAGTATTTT. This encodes CASSQDQSQAFSTDTQYF.

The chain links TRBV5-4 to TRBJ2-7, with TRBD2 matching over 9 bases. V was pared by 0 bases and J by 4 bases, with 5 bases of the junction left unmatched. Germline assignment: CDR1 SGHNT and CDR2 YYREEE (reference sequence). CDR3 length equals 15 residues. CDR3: CASSLGLAENYEQYF. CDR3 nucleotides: TGTGCCAGCAGCTTGGGACTAGCGGAGAATTACGAGCAGTACTTC.

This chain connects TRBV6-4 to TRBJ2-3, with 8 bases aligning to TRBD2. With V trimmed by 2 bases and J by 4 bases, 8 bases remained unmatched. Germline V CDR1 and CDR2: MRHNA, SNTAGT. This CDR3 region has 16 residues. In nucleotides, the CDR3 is TGTGCCAGCAGTGACCACATCGGGGGGGGCGCAGATACGCAGTATTTT. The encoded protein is CASSDHIGGGADTQYF.